This T cell receptor (beta chain) was profiled in a study of T cells in Graves' hyperthyroidism and ophthalmopathy. General study findings and limits: In blood, most of the thyroid clonotypes expanded above 0.001 were also present. For ophthalmopathy, model prediction preceded onset by a median roughly 6.2 months.

Amplified TCR beta CDR3 regions came from RNA transcripts. The TCR CDR3 first-round RT-PCR relied on the HTBI primer set. TCRdb re-derived calls from the multiplex PCR reads in MiXCR, one entry per CDR3 protein. The sample lists roughly 420,000 distinct CDR3 sequences, 15% to 17% seen once, with 14% in the top ten. Graves' hyperthyroidism is called stable when ophthalmopathy does not progress within 18 months. Pregnant or lactating patients were excluded, as were those with uncontrolled infection or other autoimmune disease. The CDR3 is made up of 17 amino acids. V shed 8 bases, J shed 2 bases, and the junction held 15 bases outside the gene matches. CDR1 and CDR2 from the germline V gene are MNHEY and SVGEGT. This clonotype came up many times. Its specificity is not known.

This chain connects TRBV6-2 or TRBV6-3 to TRBJ1-2; 9 bases fit TRBD1. The TCR comes from a woman aged 18 to 35 with Graves' hyperthyroidism. Sequencing input: blood. The CDR3 sequence: CASLNPGQGFVNYGYTF. The CDR3 region has the DNA TGTGCCAGCCTAAATCCGGGACAGGGATTCGTAAACTATGGCTACACCTTC.